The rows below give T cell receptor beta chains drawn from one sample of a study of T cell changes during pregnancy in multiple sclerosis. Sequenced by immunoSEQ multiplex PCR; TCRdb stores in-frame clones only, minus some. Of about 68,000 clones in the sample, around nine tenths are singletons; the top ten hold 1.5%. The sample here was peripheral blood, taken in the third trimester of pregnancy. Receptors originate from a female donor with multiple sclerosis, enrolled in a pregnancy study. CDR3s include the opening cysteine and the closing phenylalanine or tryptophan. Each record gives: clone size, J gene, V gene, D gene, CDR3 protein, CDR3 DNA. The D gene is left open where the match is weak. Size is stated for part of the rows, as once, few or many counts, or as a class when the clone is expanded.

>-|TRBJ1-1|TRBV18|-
CASSPIRGGMNTEAFF
TGTGCCAGCTCACCCATAAGGGGAGGGATGAACACTGAAGCTTTCTTT
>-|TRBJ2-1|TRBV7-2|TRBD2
CASSLGPSGAYNEQFF
TGTGCCAGCAGCTTGGGACCTAGCGGGGCTTACAATGAGCAGTTCTTC
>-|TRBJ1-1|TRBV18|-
CASSPRAATMNTEAFF
TGTGCCAGCTCACCACGGGCAGCCACCATGAACACTGAAGCTTTCTTT
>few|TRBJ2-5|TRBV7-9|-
CASSLVTGVETQYF
TGTGCCAGCAGCTTAGTAACAGGTGTAGAGACCCAGTACTTC
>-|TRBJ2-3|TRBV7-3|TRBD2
CASSLTPASGGADTQYF
TGTGCCAGCAGCTTAACCCCGGCTAGCGGGGGGGCAGATACGCAGTATTTT
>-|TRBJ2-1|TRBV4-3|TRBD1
CASSLAGTGGNEQFF
TGCGCCAGCAGCCTTGCCGGGACAGGGGGTAATGAGCAGTTCTTC
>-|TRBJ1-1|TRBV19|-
CASSPYGQVDRTEAFF
TGTGCCAGTAGCCCATATGGGCAGGTAGATAGGACTGAAGCTTTCTTT
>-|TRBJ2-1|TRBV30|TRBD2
CAWSPAGGFYNEQFF
TGTGCCTGGAGTCCAGCGGGAGGCTTCTACAATGAGCAGTTCTTC
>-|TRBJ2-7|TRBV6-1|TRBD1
CASIPGTGTAYEQYF
TGTGCCAGCATCCCGGGGACAGGGACTGCCTACGAGCAGTACTTC
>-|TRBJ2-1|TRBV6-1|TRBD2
CASSEGLAGGNEQFF
TGTGCCAGCAGTGAAGGACTAGCGGGTGGCAATGAGCAGTTCTTC
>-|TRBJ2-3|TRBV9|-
CASSAAGIGTDTQYF
TGTGCCAGCAGCGCCGCGGGCATCGGGACAGATACGCAGTATTTT
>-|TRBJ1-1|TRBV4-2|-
CASSQDRIDVIDRVNTEAFF
TGTGCCAGCAGCCAAGATCGTATTGATGTAATAGACAGAGTGAACACTGAAGCTTTCTTT
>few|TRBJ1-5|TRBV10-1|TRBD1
CASSDQGQGAQPQHF
TGCGCCAGCAGCGACCAGGGACAGGGGGCACAGCCCCAGCATTTT
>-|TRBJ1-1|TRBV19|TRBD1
CASSIVDRGLEAFF
TGTGCCAGTAGTATAGTTGACAGGGGCCTTGAAGCTTTCTTT